Below, one T cell receptor (beta chain) is given with its context. Its specificity is not known. V lost 3 bases, J lost 0 bases, and 1 base lay in between. The CDR3 is made up of 12 amino acids. Germline CDR1 reads LGHNT; CDR2 reads FRNRAP. Repertoires were generated with immunoSEQ multiplex PCR, while TCRdb's copy carries only in-frame clones and drops some. The sample has around 69,000 clones; roughly 86% are singletons. Regarding time point: week 35, safety follow-up. A single vaccine dose contained 300 ug of mutant IDH1 20-mer peptide, and topical imiquimod was used with it. The source of the sample is a study of a mutant IDH1 vaccine in newly diagnosed glioma. Study details: Earlier therapy was either radiotherapy, temozolomide, or both, and most got both.

This receptor was obtained from a man aged 25-40 years with glioma. Sequencing was performed on PBMCs, taken from a glioma patient whose treatment included an IDH1 peptide vaccine. The chain carries TRBV12-5 and TRBJ2-3; no clear D. The CDR3 DNA sequence: TGTGCTAGTGGTTTTAGCACAGATACGCAGTATTTT. Translated, it gives CASGFSTDTQYF.